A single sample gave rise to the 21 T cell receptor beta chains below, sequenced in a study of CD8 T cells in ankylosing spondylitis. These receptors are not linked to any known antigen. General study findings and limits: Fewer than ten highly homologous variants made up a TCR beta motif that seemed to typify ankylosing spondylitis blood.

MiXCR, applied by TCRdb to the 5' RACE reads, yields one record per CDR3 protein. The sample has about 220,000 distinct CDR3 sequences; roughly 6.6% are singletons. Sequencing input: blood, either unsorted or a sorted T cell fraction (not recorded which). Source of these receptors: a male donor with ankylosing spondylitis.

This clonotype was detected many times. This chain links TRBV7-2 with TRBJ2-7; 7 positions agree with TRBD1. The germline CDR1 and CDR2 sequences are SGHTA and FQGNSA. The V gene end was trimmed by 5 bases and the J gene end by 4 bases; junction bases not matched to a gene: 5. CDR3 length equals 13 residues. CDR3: CASSPGTEYEQYF. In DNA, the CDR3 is TGTGCCAGCAGCCCCGGGACAGAATACGAGCAGTACTTC.

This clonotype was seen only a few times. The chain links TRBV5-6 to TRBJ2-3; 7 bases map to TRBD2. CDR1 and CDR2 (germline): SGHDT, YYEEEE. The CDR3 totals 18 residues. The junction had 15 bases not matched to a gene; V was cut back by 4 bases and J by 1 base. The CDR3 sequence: CASSPTTSRERGTDTQYF. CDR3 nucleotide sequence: TGTGCCAGCAGCCCAACAACCTCGCGGGAGCGCGGCACAGATACGCAGTATTTT. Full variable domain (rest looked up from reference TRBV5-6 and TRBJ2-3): DAGVTQSPTHLIKTRGQQVTLRCSPKSGHDTVSWYQQALGQGPQFIFQYYEEEERQRGNFPDRFSGHQFPNYSSELNVNALLLGDSALYLCASSPTTSRERGTDTQYFGPGTRLTVL.

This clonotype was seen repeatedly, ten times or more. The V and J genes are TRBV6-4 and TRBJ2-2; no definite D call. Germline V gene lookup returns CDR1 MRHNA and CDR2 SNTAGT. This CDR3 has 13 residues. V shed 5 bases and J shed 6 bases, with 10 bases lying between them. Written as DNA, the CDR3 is TGTGCCAGCAGTAACAACACCGCCGGGGAGCTGTTTTTT. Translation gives CASSNNTAGELFF.

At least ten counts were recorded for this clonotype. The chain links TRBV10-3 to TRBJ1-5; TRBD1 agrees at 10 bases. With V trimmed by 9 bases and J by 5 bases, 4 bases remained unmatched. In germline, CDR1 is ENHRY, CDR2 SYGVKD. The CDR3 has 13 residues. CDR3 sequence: CAIWTGGDQPQHF. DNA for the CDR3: TGTGCCATTTGGACAGGGGGGGATCAGCCCCAGCATTTT.

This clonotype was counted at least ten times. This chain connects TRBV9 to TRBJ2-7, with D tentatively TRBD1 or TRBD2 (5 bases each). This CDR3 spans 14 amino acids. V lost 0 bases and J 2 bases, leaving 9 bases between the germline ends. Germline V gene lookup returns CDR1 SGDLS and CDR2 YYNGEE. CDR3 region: CASSVEGSAYEQYF. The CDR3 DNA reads TGTGCCAGCAGCGTAGAGGGGAGTGCCTACGAGCAGTACTTC.

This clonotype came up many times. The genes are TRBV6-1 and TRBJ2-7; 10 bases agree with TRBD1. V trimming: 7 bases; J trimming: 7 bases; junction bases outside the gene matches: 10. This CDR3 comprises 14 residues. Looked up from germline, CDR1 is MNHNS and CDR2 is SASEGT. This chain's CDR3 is CASKGQGLLWEQYF. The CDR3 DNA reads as TGTGCCAGCAAGGGACAGGGGCTCCTCTGGGAGCAGTACTTC.

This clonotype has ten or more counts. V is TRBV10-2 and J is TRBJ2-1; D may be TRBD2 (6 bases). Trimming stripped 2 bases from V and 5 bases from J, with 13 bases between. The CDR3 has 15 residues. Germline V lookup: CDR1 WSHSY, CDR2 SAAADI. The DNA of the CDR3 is TGCGCCAGCAGTGAGCCCTGGGACTTCGACAATGAGCAGTTCTTC. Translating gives CASSEPWDFDNEQFF.

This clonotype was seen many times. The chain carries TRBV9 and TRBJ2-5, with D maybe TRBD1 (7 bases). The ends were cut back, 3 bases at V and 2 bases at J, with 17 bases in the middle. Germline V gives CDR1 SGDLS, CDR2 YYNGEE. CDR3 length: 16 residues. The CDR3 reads CASSGGGTVRQETQYF. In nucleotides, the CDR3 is TGTGCCAGCAGCGGCGGCGGGACAGTAAGACAAGAGACCCAGTACTTC.

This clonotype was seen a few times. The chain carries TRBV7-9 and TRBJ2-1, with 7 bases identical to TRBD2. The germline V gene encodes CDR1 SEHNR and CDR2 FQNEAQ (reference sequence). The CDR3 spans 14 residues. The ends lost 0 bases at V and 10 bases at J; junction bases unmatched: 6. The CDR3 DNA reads TGTGCCAGCAGCTTAGCGGGAGGGGTCTGGGAGCAGTTCTTC. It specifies CASSLAGGVWEQFF.

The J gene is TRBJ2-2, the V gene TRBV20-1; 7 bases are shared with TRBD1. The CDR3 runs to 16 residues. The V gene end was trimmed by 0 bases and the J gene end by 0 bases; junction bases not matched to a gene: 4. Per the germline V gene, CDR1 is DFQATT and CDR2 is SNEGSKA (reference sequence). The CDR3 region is CSARDRGQPNTGELFF. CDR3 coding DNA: TGCAGTGCTAGAGATAGGGGACAGCCGAACACCGGGGAGCTGTTTTTT.

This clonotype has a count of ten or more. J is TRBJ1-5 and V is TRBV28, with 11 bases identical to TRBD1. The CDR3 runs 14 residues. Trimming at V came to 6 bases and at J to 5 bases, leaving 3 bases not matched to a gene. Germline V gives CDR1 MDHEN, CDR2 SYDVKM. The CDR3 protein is CASSPGQGDQPQHF. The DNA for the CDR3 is TGTGCCAGCAGCCCGGGACAGGGGGATCAGCCCCAGCATTTT.

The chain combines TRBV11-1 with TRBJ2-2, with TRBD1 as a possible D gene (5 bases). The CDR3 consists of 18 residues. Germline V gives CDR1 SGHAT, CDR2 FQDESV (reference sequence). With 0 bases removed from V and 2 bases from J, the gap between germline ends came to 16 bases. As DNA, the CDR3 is TGTGCCAGCAGCTTAGCGCGATTTCAGGGTCGTAACACCGGGGAGCTGTTTTTT. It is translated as CASSLARFQGRNTGELFF.

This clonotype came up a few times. CDR3 protein: CASSSGIFSNTIYF. Written as DNA, the CDR3 is TGTGCCAGCAGTTCCGGGATCTTCTCAAACACCATATATTTT. The chain joins TRBV7-2 to TRBJ1-3; D uncertain. V was pared by 6 bases and J by 6 bases, with 15 bases between. Germline values: CDR1 SGHTA, CDR2 FQGNSA. CDR3 length: 14 residues.

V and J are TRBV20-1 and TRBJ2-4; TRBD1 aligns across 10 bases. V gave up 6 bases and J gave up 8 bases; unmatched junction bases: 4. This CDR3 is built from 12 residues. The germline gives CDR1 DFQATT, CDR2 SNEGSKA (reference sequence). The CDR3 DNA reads TGCAGTGCCTGGGACAGGGGATACATTCAGTACTTC. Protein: CSAWDRGYIQYF.

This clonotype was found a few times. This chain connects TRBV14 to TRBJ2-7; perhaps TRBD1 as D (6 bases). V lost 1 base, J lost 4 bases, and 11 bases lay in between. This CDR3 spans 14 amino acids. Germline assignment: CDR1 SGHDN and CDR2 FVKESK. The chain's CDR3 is CASSQGWGQYEQYF. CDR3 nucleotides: TGTGCCAGCAGCCAAGGATGGGGGCAATACGAGCAGTACTTC. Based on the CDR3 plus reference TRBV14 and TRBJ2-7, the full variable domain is EAGVTQFPSHSVIEKGQTVTLRCDPISGHDNLYWYRRVMGKEIKFLLHFVKESKQDESGMPNNRFLAERTGGTYSTLKVQPAELEDSGVYFCASSQGWGQYEQYFGPGTRLTVT.

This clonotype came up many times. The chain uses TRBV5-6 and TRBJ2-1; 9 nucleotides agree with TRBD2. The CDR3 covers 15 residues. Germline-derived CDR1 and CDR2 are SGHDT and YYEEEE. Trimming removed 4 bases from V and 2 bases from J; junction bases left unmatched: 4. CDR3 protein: CASSTSSGAYNEQFF. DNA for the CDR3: TGTGCCAGCAGCACGTCTAGCGGGGCCTACAATGAGCAGTTCTTC.

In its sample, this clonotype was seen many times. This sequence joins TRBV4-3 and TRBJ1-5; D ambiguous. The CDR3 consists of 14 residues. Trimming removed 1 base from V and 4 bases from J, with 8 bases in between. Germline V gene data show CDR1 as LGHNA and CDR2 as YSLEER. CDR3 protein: CASSQGVENQPQHF. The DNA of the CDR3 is TGCGCCAGCAGCCAAGGGGTGGAGAATCAGCCCCAGCATTTT.

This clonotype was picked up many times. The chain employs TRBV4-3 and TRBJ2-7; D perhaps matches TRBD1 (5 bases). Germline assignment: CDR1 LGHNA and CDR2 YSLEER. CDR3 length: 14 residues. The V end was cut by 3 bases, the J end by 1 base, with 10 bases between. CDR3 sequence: CASSQTQGSYEQYF. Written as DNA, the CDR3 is TGCGCCAGCAGCCAGACCCAGGGATCCTACGAGCAGTACTTC.

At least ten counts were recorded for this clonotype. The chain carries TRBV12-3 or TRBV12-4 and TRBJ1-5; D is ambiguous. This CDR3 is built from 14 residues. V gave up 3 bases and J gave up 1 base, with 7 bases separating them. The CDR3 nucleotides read TGTGCCAGCAGTTTCGGTGTGAGCAATCAGCCCCAGCATTTT. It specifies CASSFGVSNQPQHF.

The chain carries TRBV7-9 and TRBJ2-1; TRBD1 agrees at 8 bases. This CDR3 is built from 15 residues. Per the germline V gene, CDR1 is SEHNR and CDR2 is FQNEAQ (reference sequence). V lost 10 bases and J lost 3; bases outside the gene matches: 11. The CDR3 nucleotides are TGTGCCACCCCCCCTCGACAGGGGTTCTACAATGAGCAGTTCTTC. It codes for CATPPRQGFYNEQFF.

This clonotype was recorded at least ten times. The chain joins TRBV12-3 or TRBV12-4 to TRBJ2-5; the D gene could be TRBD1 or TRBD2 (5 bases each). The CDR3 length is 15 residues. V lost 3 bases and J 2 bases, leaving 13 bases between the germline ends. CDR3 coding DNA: TGTGCCAGCAGTTTTCTTGTGGGGACGCAAGAGACCCAGTACTTC. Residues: CASSFLVGTQETQYF.